This TCR beta chain was profiled in a study of blood T cell repertoires in COVID-19. Study as a whole: Samples taken during acute and convalescent COVID-19 were collected in the United States, Italy and Spain.

The authors' processing: Reference gene primer amplification in the assay estimated nucleated cell counts. The protocol was immunoSEQ multiplex PCR, while the TCRdb copy is restricted to in-frame clones and leaves out a portion. V, J and clone size were drawn from that table, and D and trimming were deduced from the DNA. The sample carries approximately 54,000 clones, 75% to 85% recorded once. Germline assignment: CDR1 LGHDT and CDR2 YNNKEL (reference sequence). CDR3 length: 14 residues. The V end was cut by 1 base, the J end by 4 bases, with 11 bases between. The sequence came from an older woman with acute or convalescent COVID-19. Sequencing input: peripheral blood. The chain carries TRBV3-1 (or the pseudogene TRBV3-2) and TRBJ2-7; D remains unclear. The DNA for the CDR3 is TGTGCCAGCAGCCAAGTACCTACCGGGTACGAGCAGTACTTC. Protein: CASSQVPTGYEQYF.